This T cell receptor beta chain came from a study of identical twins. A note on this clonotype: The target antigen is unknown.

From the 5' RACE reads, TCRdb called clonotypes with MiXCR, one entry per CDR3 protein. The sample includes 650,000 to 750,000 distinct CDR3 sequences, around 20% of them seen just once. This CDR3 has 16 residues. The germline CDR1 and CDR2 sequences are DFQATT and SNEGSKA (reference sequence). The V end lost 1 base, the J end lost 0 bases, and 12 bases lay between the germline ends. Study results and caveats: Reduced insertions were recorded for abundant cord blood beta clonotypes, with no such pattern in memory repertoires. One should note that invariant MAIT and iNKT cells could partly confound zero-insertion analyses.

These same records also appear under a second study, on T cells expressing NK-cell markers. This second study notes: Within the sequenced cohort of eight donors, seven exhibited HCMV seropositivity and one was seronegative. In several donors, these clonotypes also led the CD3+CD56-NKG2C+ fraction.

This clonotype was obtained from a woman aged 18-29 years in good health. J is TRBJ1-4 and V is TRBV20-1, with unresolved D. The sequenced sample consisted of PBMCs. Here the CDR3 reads CSARGYSGSTNEKLFF. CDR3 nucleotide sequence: TGCAGTGCTAGAGGTTACTCAGGATCAACTAATGAAAAACTGTTTTTT.